This TCR beta chain derives from a study of neurological immune-mediated disorders. Findings of the study overall: In HTLV-1-associated myelopathy, TCR clonal expansion was greatest, and in multiple sclerosis it was least, below healthy controls. None of the CDR3 amino acid sequences found in expanded clones was shared across subjects. This suggests that the TCR-beta repertoires were private in all groups.

V gave up 2 bases and J gave up 8 bases, with 15 bases separating them. This CDR3 contains 14 residues. Germline values: CDR1 MNHEY, CDR2 SVGAGI. Libraries from sorted cells used some 1 million T cells (CD4+ or CD8+). In TCRdb, the 5' RACE reads were re-called with MiXCR into one record per CDR3 protein. The sample holds 40,000 or so distinct CDR3 sequences, roughly 4.8% seen once. This clonotype has a count of ten or more. The antigen remains undetermined. The source is a man aged 18-30 years in good health. The V and J genes are TRBV6-5 and TRBJ1-2; no clear D gene. The material sequenced was CD4+ T cells from blood. CDR3 nucleotide sequence: TGTGCCAGCAGTTACGTCCAGGCTTCGTTGGGCTACACCTTC. Translating it yields CASSYVQASLGYTF.